This T cell receptor (beta chain) was captured by sequencing in a study of T cells in Graves' hyperthyroidism and ophthalmopathy. Patients having uncontrolled infection, another autoimmune disease, pregnancy or lactation were not included. This CDR3 has 15 amino acids. V lost 4 bases and J lost 1, with 13 bases in between. The V gene's germline CDR1 is DFQATT and CDR2 SNEGSKA (reference sequence). Template material for amplifying TCR beta CDR3 regions consisted of RNA transcripts. HTBI primers drove first-round RT-PCR of the TCR CDR3. TCRdb independently ran MiXCR on the multiplex PCR reads; one entry per CDR3 protein. The data contain hundreds of thousands of distinct CDR3 sequences, 14% to 15% of them singletons. This clonotype was observed at least ten times.

The chain links TRBV20-1 to TRBJ2-2; D is ambiguous. This receptor was identified in a woman aged 40 to 50 with Graves' ophthalmopathy. The sequenced material came from blood. CDR3 in amino acids: CSAKWAAGNTGELFF. The CDR3, as DNA: TGCAGTGCTAAATGGGCGGCAGGGAACACCGGGGAGCTGTTTTTT.